The clone carrying this T cell receptor (beta chain) was seen a handful of times. TCRdb ran MiXCR on the RT-PCR reads and lists one entry per CDR3 protein. This sample has more than 600,000 distinct CDR3 sequences; 12% to 15% occur once, and the top ten carry about 3.6%. The germline V and J ends were trimmed by 5 bases and 12 bases, with 11 bases remaining between them. The germline CDR1 and CDR2 sequences are SGHVS and FNYEAQ. There are 11 residues in the CDR3. V is TRBV7-6 and J is TRBJ2-1, with D possibly being TRBD1 (6 bases). Sequencing was carried out using memory CD4+ T cells from blood. This TCR was sampled from a female donor in good health, serving as a healthy control. The CDR3 reads CASSHRVRQFF. Written as DNA, the CDR3 is TGTGCCAGCAGCCACAGGGTACGGCAGTTCTTC. Variable domain in full (rest from reference TRBV7-6 and TRBJ2-1): GAGVSQSPRYKVTKRGQDVALRCDPISGHVSLYWYRQALGQGPEFLTYFNYEAQQDKSGLPNDRFSAERPEGSISTLTIQRTEQRDSAMYRCASSHRVRQFFGPGTRLTVL.